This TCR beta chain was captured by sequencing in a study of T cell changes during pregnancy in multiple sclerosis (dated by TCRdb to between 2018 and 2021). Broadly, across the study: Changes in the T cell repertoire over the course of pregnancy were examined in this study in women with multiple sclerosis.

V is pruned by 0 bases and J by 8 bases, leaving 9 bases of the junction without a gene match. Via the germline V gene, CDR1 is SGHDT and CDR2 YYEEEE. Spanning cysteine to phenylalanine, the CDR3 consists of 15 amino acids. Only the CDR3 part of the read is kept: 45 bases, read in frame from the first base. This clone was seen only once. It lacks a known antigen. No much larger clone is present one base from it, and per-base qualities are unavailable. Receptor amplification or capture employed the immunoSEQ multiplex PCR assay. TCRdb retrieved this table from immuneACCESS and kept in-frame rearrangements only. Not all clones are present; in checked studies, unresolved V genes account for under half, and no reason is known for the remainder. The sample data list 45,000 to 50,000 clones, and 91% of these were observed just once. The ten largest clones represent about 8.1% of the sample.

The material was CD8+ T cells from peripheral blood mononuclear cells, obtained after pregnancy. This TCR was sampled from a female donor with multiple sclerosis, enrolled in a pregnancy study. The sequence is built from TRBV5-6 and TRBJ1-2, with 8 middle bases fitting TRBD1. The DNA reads TGTGCCAGCAGCTTGGGCCTGACAGGGGTGTTCGGCTACACCTTC. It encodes CASSLGLTGVFGYTF.